The 16 T cell receptor beta chains below all came from one sample that was sequenced in a study of blood T cell repertoires in COVID-19. Sequencing was performed with immunoSEQ multiplex PCR; in TCRdb, only in-frame clones are kept and a portion is missing. The data hold under 350,000 clones, with roughly 91% observed a single time. The source material was PBMCs or T cells enriched from blood (not recorded which). The source is a woman aged 55-69 years who had recovered from COVID-19.

The chain uses TRBV10-2 and TRBJ1-1, with TRBD1 as a possible D gene (5 bases). There are 14 residues in the CDR3. Germline V gene lookup returns CDR1 WSHSY and CDR2 SAAADI. V lost 4 bases to trimming and J lost 1 base, with 10 bases between them. Here the CDR3 reads CASSGGAGNTEAFF. The CDR3 DNA is TGCGCCAGCAGTGGCGGGGCCGGGAACACTGAAGCTTTCTTT.

The chain couples TRBV27 to TRBJ1-5; D is unclear. Trimming took off 8 bases at V and 6 bases at J, with 20 bases between the two ends. Germline values: CDR1 MNHEY, CDR2 SMNVEV (reference sequence). The CDR3 consists of 15 residues. CDR3: CASGNSLGSGQPQHF. The DNA of the CDR3 is TGTGCCAGCGGAAATTCCCTCGGGAGCGGTCAGCCCCAGCATTTT.

In its sample, this clone was seen a few times. V is TRBV4-1 and J is TRBJ2-2, with a tentative D call TRBD1 (5 bases). Germline V CDR1 and CDR2: MGHRA, YSYEKL. Deletions cut 1 base from V and 6 bases from J, with 6 bases between. CDR3 length: 13 residues. CDR3 DNA: TGCGCCAGCAGCCAAGTAGGGGCCGGGGAGCTGTTTTTT. Translation: CASSQVGAGELFF.

The chain is built from TRBV9 and TRBJ1-1; tentative D call: TRBD1 (5 bases). Germline lookup yields CDR1 SGDLS and CDR2 YYNGEE. CDR3 length: 12 amino acids. V dropped 4 bases and J dropped 7 bases, with 11 bases sitting between them. CDR3 residues: CASSLTDLEAFF. The CDR3 nucleotides read TGTGCCAGCAGCTTGACAGACCTTGAAGCTTTCTTT.

The chain is built from TRBV18 and TRBJ2-3; TRBD2 agrees at 8 bases. This CDR3 contains 18 residues. Germline V lookup: CDR1 KGHSH, CDR2 LQKENI. V lost 0 bases to trimming and J lost 6 bases; unmatched junction nucleotides: 14. The CDR3 loop is CASSPPLTSGRGVDTQYF. In nucleotides, the CDR3 is TGTGCCAGCTCACCACCGCTCACTAGCGGCCGGGGCGTGGATACGCAGTATTTT.

The rearrangement joins TRBV5-6 to TRBJ1-5; D is ambiguous. The CDR3 consists of 14 residues. V lost 2 bases to trimming and J lost 4 bases, with 10 bases between them. CDR1 and CDR2 (germline): SGHDT, YYEEEE. CDR3 protein: CASSFYHSNQPQHF. The DNA of the CDR3 is TGTGCCAGCAGCTTTTACCACTCTAATCAGCCCCAGCATTTT.

In the case of this clone: One end of the junction is discordant with germline, which a read error may explain. The rearrangement joins TRBV11-2 to TRBJ2-2; D not certain. CDR1 SGHAT and CDR2 FQNNGV come from the germline V gene. The CDR3 sequence is 14 residues long. Here the CDR3 reads CASRLGQNTGELFF. Written as DNA, the CDR3 is TGTGCCAGCAGATTAGGGCAGAACACCGGGGAGCTGTTTTTT.

The chain uses TRBV19 and TRBJ1-1, with 10 bases aligning to TRBD1. Germline V lookup: CDR1 LNHDA, CDR2 SQIVND (reference sequence). The CDR3 has 15 residues. The trim removed 5 bases at V and 6 bases at J, leaving 9 bases unmatched. CDR3 in DNA: TGTGCCAGTAGTCTCAGGACAGGGGGATTCGCTGAAGCTTTCTTT. Residues: CASSLRTGGFAEAFF. Full variable domain (rest looked up from reference TRBV19 and TRBJ1-1): DGGITQSPKYLFRKEGQNVTLSCEQNLNHDAMYWYRQDPGQGLRLIYYSQIVNDFQKGDIAEGYSVSREKKESFPLTVTSAQKNPTAFYLCASSLRTGGFAEAFFGQGTRLTVV.

The chain couples TRBV2 to TRBJ1-2, with a possible D match to TRBD1 (5 bases). CDR1 is SNHLY, CDR2 FYNNEI, per germline. The CDR3 sequence is 12 residues long. Between the trimmed V and J ends, which lost 5 bases and 5 bases, there was a span of 9 bases. The CDR3 DNA follows: TGTGCCAGCAGTCGGGGGGGGTATGGCTACACCTTC. It translates to CASSRGGYGYTF.

The chain has TRBV6-6 and TRBJ2-1; D gene uncertain. This CDR3 comprises 16 residues. V was pared by 5 bases and J by 4 bases, with 18 bases between. Per the germline V gene, CDR1 is MNHNY and CDR2 is SVGAGI (reference sequence). Here the CDR3 reads CASSTPPGGAYNEQFF. Here the CDR3 DNA reads TGTGCCAGCAGTACTCCCCCCGGCGGAGCTTACAATGAGCAGTTCTTC.

The genes are TRBV4-2 and TRBJ2-1; maybe TRBD1 (6 bases). With 0 bases removed from V and 8 bases from J, the gap between germline ends came to 14 bases. In germline, CDR1 is LGHNA, CDR2 YNFKEQ. The length of the CDR3 is 15 residues. The CDR3 protein is CASSQDIAEGDEQFF. The DNA for the CDR3 is TGTGCCAGCAGCCAAGATATCGCTGAGGGGGATGAGCAGTTCTTC.

The chain joins TRBV30 to TRBJ1-3, with D uncertain. The CDR3 is made up of 14 amino acids. The V and J ends lost 1 base and 3 bases respectively, with 10 bases between them. Per the germline V gene, CDR1 is GTSNPN and CDR2 is SVGIG (reference sequence). Written as DNA, the CDR3 is TGTGCCTGGAGTGGCTCCAGTGGTGGAAACACCATATATTTT. It encodes CAWSGSSGGNTIYF.

This clone was seen once. This chain links TRBV11-2 with TRBJ1-6, with a possible D match to TRBD1 (6 bases). Trimming removed 5 bases at V and 7 bases at J, with 15 bases between. Germline V CDR1 and CDR2: SGHAT, FQNNGV. This CDR3 region has 15 residues. CDR3 sequence: CASSPQTGTNSPLHF. The CDR3 DNA sequence: TGTGCCAGCAGCCCCCAGACAGGAACGAATTCACCCCTCCACTTT.

The chain employs TRBV18 and TRBJ2-7; D might be TRBD1 (5 bases). The V gene lost 5 bases and the J gene lost 7 bases, with 18 bases spanning the gap. The length of the CDR3 is 14 residues. Germline V gene sequence: CDR1 KGHSH, CDR2 LQKENI. The CDR3 spells CASSTPTDAREQYF. The CDR3 region has the DNA TGTGCCAGCTCAACGCCGACAGACGCGAGGGAGCAGTACTTC. The whole variable domain, filled in from reference TRBV18 and TRBJ2-7, reads NAGVMQNPRHLVRRRGQEARLRCSPMKGHSHVYWYRQLPEEGLKFMVYLQKENIIDESGMPKERFSAEFPKEGPSILRIQQVVRGDSAAYFCASSTPTDAREQYFGPGTRLTVT.

The chain couples TRBV10-3 to TRBJ1-1; TRBD1 matches 7 bases. Trimming removed 7 bases from V and 0 bases from J; junction bases left unmatched: 8. The CDR3 runs to 15 residues. CDR1 and CDR2 from the germline V gene are ENHRY and SYGVKD. CDR3 amino acids: CAINDPGQMNTEAFF. The CDR3 region has the DNA TGTGCCATCAACGATCCGGGACAGATGAACACTGAAGCTTTCTTT.

The sample holds one count of this clone. CDR3: CASSLSGNYGYTF. The CDR3 coding sequence is TGTGCCAGCAGCTTAAGTGGCAACTATGGCTACACCTTC. J is TRBJ1-2 and V is TRBV5-5; D remains unclear. The CDR3 sequence is 13 residues long. Germline CDR1 is SGHKS and CDR2 is YYEKEE (reference sequence). Between the trimmed V and J ends, which lost 2 bases and 2 bases, there was a span of 7 bases.